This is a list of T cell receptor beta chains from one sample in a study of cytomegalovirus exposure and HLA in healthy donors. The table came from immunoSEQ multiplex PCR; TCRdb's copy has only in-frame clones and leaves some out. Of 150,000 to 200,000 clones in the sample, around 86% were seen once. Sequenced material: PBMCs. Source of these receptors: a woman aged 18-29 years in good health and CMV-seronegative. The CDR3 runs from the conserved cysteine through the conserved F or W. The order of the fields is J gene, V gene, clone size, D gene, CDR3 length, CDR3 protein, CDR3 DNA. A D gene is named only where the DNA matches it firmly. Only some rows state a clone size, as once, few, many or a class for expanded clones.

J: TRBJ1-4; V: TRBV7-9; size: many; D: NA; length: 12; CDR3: CASSFTGEKLFF; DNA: TGTGCCAGCAGCTTTACCGGTGAAAAACTGTTTTTT
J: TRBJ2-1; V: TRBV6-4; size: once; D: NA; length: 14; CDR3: CASSVGGSYNEQFF; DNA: TGTGCCAGCAGTGTGGGGGGTTCCTACAATGAGCAGTTCTTC
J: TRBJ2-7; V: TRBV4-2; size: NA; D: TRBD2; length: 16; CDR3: CASSQDRTSGVYEQYF; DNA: TGTGCCAGCAGCCAAGACCGGACTAGCGGGGTCTACGAGCAGTACTTC
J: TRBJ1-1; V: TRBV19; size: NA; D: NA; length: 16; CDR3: CASSSHSWRMNTEAFF; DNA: TGTGCCAGTAGTTCTCACAGTTGGCGTATGAACACTGAAGCTTTCTTT
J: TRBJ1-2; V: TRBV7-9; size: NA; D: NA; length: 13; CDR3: CASSQTGNYGYTF; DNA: TGTGCCAGCAGCCAAACAGGAAACTATGGCTACACCTTC
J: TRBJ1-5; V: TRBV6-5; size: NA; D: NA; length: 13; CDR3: CASSRGENQPQHF; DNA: TGTGCCAGCAGTCGGGGAGAGAATCAGCCCCAGCATTTT
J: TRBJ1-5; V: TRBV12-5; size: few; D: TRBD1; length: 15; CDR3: CASGGGGAGGQPQHF; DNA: TGTGCTAGTGGGGGAGGGGGCGCGGGAGGTCAGCCCCAGCATTTT
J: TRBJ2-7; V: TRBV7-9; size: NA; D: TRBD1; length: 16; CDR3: CASSLPGTGGAREQYF; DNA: TGTGCCAGCAGCTTACCCGGGACAGGTGGGGCAAGGGAGCAGTACTTC
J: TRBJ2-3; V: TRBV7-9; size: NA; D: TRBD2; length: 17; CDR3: CASSLATSGSGADTQYF; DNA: TGTGCCAGCAGCTTAGCGACTAGCGGGAGCGGGGCAGATACGCAGTATTTT
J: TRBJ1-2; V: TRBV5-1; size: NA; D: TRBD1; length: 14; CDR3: CASSLADRVVGYTF; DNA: TGCGCCAGCAGCTTGGCAGACAGGGTGGTTGGCTACACCTTC
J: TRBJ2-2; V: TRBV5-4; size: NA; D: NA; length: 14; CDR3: CASTSLREAGELFF; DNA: TGTGCCAGCACCTCGTTAAGGGAGGCCGGGGAGCTGTTTTTT
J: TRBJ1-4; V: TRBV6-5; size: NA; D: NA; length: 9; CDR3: CASSYPPFF; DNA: TGTGCCAGCAGTTACCCCCCTTTTTTT
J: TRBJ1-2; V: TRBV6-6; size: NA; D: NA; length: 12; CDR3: CASFGVNYGYTF; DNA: TGTGCCAGCTTCGGAGTTAACTATGGCTACACCTTC
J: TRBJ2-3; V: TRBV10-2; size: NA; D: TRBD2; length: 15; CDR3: CASNLGRAGTDTQYF; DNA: TGCGCCAGCAACCTAGGGAGGGCCGGCACAGATACGCAGTATTTT
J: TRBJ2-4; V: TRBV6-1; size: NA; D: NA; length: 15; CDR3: CASSRDGVAKNIQYF; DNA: TGTGCCAGCAGTCGTGACGGGGTAGCCAAAAACATTCAGTACTTC
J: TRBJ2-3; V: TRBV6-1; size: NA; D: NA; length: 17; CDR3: CASSEVGGGDGTDTQYF; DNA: TGTGCCAGCAGTGAAGTAGGAGGTGGGGATGGCACAGATACGCAGTATTTT
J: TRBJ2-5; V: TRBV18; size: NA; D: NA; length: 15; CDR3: CASSPDGQFLETQYF; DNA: TGTGCCAGCTCACCTGACGGACAGTTCCTAGAGACCCAGTACTTC
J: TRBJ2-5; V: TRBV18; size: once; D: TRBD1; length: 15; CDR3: CASSPRQGIKETQYF; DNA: TGTGCCAGCTCACCGCGACAGGGGATAAAAGAGACCCAGTACTTC
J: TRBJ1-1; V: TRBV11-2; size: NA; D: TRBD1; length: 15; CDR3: CASSFSGQGDTEAFF; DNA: TGTGCCAGCAGCTTTTCGGGACAGGGTGATACTGAAGCTTTCTTT
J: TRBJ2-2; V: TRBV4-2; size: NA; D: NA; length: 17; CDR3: CASSQDGGGRNTGELFF; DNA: TGTGCCAGCAGCCAAGATGGTGGAGGCCGGAACACCGGGGAGCTGTTTTTT
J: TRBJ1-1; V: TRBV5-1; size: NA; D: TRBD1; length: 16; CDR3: CASSSGTGGFWTEAFF; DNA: TGCGCCAGCAGCTCCGGGACAGGGGGCTTCTGGACTGAAGCTTTCTTT
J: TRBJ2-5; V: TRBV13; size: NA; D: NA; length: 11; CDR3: CASSSGETQYF; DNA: TGTGCCAGCAGCTCCGGGGAGACCCAGTACTTC
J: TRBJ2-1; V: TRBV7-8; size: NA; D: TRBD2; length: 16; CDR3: CASSSKRLAASNEQFF; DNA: TGTGCCAGCAGCTCGAAGCGACTAGCGGCGAGCAATGAGCAGTTCTTC
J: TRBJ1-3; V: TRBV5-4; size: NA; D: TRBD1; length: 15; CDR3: CASSLDRGYGNTIYF; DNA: TGTGCCAGCAGCCTGGACAGGGGTTACGGAAACACCATATATTTT
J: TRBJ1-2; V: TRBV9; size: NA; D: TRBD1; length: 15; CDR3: CASSDTGTGSYGYTF; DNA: TGTGCCAGCAGCGACACCGGGACAGGGTCCTATGGCTACACCTTC
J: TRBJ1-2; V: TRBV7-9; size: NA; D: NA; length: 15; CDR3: CASNRDTMGYEGYTF; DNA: TGTGCCAGCAACCGGGACACCATGGGCTATGAGGGCTACACCTTC
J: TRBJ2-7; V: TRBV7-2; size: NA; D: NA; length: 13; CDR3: CASSPPGIFEQYF; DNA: TGTGCCAGCAGCCCCCCCGGTATATTCGAGCAGTACTTC
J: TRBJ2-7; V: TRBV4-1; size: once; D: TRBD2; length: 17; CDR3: CASSPRVAGARGYEQYF; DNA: TGCGCCAGCAGCCCTCGGGTAGCGGGAGCCCGGGGGTACGAGCAGTACTTC
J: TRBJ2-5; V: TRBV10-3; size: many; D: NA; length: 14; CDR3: CATSPPGGQETQYF; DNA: TGTGCCACCTCCCCGCCCGGGGGACAAGAGACCCAGTACTTC
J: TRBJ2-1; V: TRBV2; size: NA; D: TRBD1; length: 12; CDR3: CASRPGQNEQFF; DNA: TGTGCCAGCAGACCGGGACAGAATGAGCAGTTCTTC
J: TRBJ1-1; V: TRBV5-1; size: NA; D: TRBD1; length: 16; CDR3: CASSSLGQANLIGAFF; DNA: TGCGCCAGCAGCTCCTTGGGACAGGCGAATCTAATTGGAGCTTTCTTT
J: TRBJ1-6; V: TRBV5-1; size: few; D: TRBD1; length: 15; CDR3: CASSEGQGKNSPLHF; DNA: TGCGCCAGCAGCGAGGGACAGGGTAAGAATTCACCCCTCCACTTT
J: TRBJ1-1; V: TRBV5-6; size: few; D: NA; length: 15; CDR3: CASSPGPDLNTEAFF; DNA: TGTGCCAGCAGCCCGGGTCCGGACTTGAACACTGAAGCTTTCTTT
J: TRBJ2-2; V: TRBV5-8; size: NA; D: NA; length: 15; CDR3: CASSPGQTNTGELFF; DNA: TGTGCCAGCAGTCCGGGACAAACGAACACCGGGGAGCTGTTTTTT
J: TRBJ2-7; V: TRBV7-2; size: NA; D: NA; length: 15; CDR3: CASSLLSVLTYEQYF; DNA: TGTGCCAGCAGCTTATTGAGCGTTTTGACCTACGAGCAGTACTTC
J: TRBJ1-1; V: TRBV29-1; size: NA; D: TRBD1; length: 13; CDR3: CSGGDRANTEAFF; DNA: TGCAGCGGGGGGGACAGGGCGAACACTGAAGCTTTCTTT
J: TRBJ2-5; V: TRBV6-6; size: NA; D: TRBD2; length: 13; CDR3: CASSRLAEETQYF; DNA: TGTGCCAGCAGCAGACTAGCGGAAGAGACCCAGTACTTC
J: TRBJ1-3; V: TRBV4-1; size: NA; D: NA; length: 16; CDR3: CASSPPGGRGGNTIYF; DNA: TGCGCCAGCAGCCCCCCGGGAGGGCGAGGTGGAAACACCATATATTTT
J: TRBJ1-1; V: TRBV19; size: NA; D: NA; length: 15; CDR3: CASSISQGSNTEAFF; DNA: TGTGCCAGTAGTATTTCGCAGGGGTCGAACACTGAAGCTTTCTTT
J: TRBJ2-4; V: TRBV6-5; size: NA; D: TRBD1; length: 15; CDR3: CASSSTGTVKNIQYF; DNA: TGTGCCAGCAGCTCTACCGGGACAGTCAAAAACATTCAGTACTTC
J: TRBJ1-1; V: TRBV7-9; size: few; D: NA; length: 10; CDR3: CASSLYGTFF; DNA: TGTGCCAGCAGCTTATACGGGACTTTCTTT
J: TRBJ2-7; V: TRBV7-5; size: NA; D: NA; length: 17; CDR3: CVRSLSETSSGPYEQYF; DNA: TGTGTCAGAAGCTTGTCGGAAACCTCTAGCGGGCCTTACGAGCAGTACTTC
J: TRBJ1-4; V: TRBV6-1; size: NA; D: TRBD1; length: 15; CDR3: CASSLATGGNEKLFF; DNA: TGTGCCAGCAGCCTTGCGACAGGGGGCAATGAAAAACTGTTTTTT
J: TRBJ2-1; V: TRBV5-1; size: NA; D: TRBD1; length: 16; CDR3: CASSFETGNSYNEQFF; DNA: TGCGCCAGCAGCTTCGAGACAGGGAACTCCTACAATGAGCAGTTCTTC
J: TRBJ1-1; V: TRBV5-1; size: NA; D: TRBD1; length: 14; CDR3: CASSKQGAHTEAFF; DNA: TGCGCCAGCAGCAAACAGGGGGCGCACACTGAAGCTTTCTTT
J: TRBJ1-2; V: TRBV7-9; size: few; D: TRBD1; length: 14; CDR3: CASSIGQGANGYTF; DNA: TGTGCCAGCAGCATCGGACAGGGGGCGAATGGCTACACCTTC
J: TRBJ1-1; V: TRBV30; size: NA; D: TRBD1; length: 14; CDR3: CAWSIDRGRELAFF; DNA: TGTGCCTGGAGTATCGACAGGGGGCGAGAGCTGGCTTTCTTT
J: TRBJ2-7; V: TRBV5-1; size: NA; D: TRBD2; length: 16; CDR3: CASSFVRGGATYEQYF; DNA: TGCGCCAGCAGCTTCGTGCGGGGGGGCGCCACCTACGAGCAGTACTTC
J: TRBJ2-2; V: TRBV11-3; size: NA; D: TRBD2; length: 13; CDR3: CASTGEGAGELFF; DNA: TGTGCCAGCACCGGGGAGGGAGCCGGGGAGCTGTTTTTT
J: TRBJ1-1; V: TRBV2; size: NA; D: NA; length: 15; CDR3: CASKRLEGEDTEAFF; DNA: TGTGCCAGCAAGAGGTTAGAGGGAGAGGACACTGAAGCTTTCTTT
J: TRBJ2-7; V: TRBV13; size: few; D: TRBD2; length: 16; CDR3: CASSSGLAGGQYEQYF; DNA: TGTGCCAGCAGCTCGGGACTAGCGGGGGGGCAGTACGAGCAGTACTTC
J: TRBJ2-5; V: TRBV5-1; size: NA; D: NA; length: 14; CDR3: CASSLDLSKETQYF; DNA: TGCGCCAGCAGCTTGGACCTGAGCAAAGAGACCCAGTACTTC
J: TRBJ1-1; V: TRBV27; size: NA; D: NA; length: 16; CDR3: CASSLSGLGPNTEAFF; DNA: TGTGCCAGCAGTTTATCCGGACTTGGCCCGAACACTGAAGCTTTCTTT